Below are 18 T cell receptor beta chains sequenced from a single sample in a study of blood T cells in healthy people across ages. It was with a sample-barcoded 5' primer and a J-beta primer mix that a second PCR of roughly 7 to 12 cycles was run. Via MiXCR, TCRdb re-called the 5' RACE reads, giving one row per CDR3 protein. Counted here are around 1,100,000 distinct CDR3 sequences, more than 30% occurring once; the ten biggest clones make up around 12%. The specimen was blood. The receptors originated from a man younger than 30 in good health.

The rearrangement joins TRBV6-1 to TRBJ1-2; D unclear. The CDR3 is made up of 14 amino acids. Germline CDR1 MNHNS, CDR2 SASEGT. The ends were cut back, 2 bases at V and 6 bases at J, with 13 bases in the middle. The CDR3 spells CASSENRWDNGYTF. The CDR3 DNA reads TGTGCCAGCAGTGAAAATAGGTGGGATAATGGCTACACCTTC.

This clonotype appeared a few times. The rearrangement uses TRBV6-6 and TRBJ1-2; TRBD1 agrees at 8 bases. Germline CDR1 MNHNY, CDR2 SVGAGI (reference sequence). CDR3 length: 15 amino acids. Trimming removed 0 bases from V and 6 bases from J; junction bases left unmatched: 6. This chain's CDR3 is CASSYSRQGTHGYTF. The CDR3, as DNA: TGTGCCAGCAGTTACTCGAGACAGGGGACCCATGGCTACACCTTC.

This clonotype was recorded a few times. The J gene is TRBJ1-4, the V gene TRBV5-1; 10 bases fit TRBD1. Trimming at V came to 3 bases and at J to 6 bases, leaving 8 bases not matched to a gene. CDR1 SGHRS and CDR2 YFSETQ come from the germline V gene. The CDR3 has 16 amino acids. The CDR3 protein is CASSSQSGTGDEKLFF. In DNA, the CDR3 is TGCGCCAGCAGCTCGCAATCCGGGACAGGGGATGAAAAACTGTTTTTT.

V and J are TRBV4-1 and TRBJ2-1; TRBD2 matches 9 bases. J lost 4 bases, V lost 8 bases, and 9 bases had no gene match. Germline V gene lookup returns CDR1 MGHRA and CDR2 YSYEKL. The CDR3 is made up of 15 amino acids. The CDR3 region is CASHAGLASYNEQFF. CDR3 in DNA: TGCGCCAGCCACGCTGGACTAGCGAGTTACAATGAGCAGTTCTTC.

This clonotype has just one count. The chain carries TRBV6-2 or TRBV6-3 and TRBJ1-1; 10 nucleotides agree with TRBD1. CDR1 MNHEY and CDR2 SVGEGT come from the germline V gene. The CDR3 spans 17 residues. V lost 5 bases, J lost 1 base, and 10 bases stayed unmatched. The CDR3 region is CASSIVPGQGPNTEAFF. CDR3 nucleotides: TGTGCCAGCAGTATAGTCCCGGGACAGGGGCCGAACACTGAAGCTTTCTTT.

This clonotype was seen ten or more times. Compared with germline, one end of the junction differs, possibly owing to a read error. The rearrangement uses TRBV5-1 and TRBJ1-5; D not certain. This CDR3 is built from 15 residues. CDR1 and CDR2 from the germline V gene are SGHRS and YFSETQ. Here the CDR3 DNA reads TGTGCCAGCAGTTTGGGCGGAGATAGCAATCAGCCCCAGCATTTT. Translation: CASSLGGDSNQPQHF.

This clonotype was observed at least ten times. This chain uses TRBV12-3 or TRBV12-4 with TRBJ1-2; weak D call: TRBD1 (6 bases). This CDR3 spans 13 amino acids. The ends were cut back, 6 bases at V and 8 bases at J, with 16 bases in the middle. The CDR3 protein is CASRATGTEGYTF. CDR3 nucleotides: TGTGCCAGCAGGGCTACAGGGACTGAAGGCTACACCTTC.

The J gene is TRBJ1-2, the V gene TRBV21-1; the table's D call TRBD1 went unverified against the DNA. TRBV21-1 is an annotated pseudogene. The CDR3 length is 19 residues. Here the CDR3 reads CASSKAAGRPYKENYGYTF. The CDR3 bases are TGTGCCAGCAGCAAAGCGGCGGGGCGGCCGTATAAGGAAAACTATGGCTACACCTTC.

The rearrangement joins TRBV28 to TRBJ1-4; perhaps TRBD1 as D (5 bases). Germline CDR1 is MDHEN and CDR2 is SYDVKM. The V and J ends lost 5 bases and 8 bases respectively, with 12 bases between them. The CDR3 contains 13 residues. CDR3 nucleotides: TGTGCCAGCAGTGGGGGAGGGCGCGAAAAACTGTTTTTT. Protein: CASSGGGREKLFF.

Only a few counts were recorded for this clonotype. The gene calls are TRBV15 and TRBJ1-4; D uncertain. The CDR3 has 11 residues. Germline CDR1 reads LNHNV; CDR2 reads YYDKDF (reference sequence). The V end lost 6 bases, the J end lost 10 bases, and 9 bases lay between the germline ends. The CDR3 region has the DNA TGTGCCACCAGGCTAACGAGAAAACTGTTTTTT. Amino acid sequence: CATRLTRKLFF.

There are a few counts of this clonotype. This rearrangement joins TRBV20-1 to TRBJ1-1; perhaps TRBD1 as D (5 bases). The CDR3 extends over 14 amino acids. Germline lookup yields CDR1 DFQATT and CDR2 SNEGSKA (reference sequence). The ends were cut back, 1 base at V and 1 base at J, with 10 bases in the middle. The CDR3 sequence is CSARGWQGNTEAFF. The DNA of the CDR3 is TGCAGTGCTAGAGGTTGGCAGGGGAACACTGAAGCTTTCTTT.

CDR3 sequence: CASSSRGGGSDTQYF. The CDR3 DNA reads as TGTGCCAGCAGTTCCCGAGGGGGCGGATCAGATACGCAGTATTTT. This chain joins TRBV28 and TRBJ2-3, with TRBD1 matching 7 bases. This CDR3 region has 15 residues. V trimming: 4 bases; J trimming: 4 bases; junction bases outside the gene matches: 8. Germline lookup yields CDR1 MDHEN and CDR2 SYDVKM.

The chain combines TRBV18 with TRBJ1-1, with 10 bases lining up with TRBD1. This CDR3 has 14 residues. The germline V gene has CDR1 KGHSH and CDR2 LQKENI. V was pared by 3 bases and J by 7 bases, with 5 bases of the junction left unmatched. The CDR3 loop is CASSPRTGGGEAFF. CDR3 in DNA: TGTGCCAGCTCACCGAGGACAGGGGGGGGTGAAGCTTTCTTT.

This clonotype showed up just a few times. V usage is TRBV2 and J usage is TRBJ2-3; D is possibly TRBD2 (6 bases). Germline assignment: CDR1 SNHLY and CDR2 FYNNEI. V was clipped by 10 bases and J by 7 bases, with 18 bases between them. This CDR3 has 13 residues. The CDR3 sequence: CATQGGNGNTQYF. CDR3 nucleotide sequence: TGTGCCACCCAAGGCGGGAATGGTAATACGCAGTATTTT.

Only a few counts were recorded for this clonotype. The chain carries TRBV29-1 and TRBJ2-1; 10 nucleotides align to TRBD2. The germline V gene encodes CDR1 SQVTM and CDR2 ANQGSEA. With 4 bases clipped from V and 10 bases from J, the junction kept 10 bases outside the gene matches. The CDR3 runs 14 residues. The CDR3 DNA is TGCAGCGTTGTTCCTAGCGGGGGCCTGAGCGAGCAGTTCTTC. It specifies CSVVPSGGLSEQFF.

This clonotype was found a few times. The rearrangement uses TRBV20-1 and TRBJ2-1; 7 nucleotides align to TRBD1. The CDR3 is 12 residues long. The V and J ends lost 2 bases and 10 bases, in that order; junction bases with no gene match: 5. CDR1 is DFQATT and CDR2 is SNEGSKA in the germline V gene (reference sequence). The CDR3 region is CSARQIGGEQFF. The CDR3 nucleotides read TGCAGTGCTAGACAAATAGGGGGCGAGCAGTTCTTC.

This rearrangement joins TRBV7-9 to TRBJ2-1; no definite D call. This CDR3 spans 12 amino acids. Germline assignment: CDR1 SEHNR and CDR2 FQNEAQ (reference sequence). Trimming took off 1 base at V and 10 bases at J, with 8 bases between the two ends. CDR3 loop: CASSLESGEQFF. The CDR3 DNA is TGTGCCAGCAGCTTAGAATCCGGCGAGCAGTTCTTC.

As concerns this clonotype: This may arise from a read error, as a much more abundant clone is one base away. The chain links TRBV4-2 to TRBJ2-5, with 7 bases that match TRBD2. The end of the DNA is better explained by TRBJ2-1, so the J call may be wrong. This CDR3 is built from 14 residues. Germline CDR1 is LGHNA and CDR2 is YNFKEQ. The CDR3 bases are TGTGCCAGCAGTCCGGGACTAATAAGGGAGACCCAGTTCTTC. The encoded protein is CASSPGLIRETQFF.